A selection of T cell receptor beta chains follows, all from one sample in a study of blood T cell repertoires in COVID-19. Assay: immunoSEQ multiplex PCR; the TCRdb copy retains only in-frame clones and omits some. This table holds 110,000 to 150,000 clones, 81% found once. Specimen: peripheral blood. These receptors were taken from a human donor in a cohort sampled during active COVID-19. Both conserved end residues are part of each CDR3. Each record gives: J gene, CDR3 length, D gene, clone size, V gene, CDR3 protein, CDR3 DNA. A D gene is named only where the DNA matches it firmly. Size is stated for part of the rows, as once, few or many counts, or as a class when the clone is expanded.

TRBJ2-2 15 TRBD2 . TRBV6-6 CASSYLGLATGELFF TGTGCCAGCAGTTACTTGGGACTAGCCACCGGGGAGCTGTTTTTT
TRBJ2-2 15 TRBD2 . TRBV7-8 CASSKGTSDTGELFF TGTGCCAGCAGCAAGGGGACTAGCGACACCGGGGAGCTGTTTTTT
TRBJ2-5 20 TRBD2 . TRBV6-4 CASSDPDRGTSGINQETQYF TGTGCCAGCAGTGACCCCGACAGGGGGACTAGCGGGATCAACCAAGAGACCCAGTACTTC
TRBJ1-6 14 . . TRBV9 CASSVAQGDSPLHF TGTGCCAGCAGCGTAGCACAGGGTGATTCACCCCTCCACTTT
TRBJ1-2 17 TRBD1 . TRBV28 CASSLPGDRGGSYGYTF TGTGCCAGCAGTTTACCCGGTGACAGGGGAGGATCCTATGGCTACACCTTC
TRBJ2-7 14 TRBD2 . TRBV29-1 CSVGPLGGGYEQYF TGCAGCGTTGGCCCTCTCGGCGGGGGCTACGAGCAGTACTTC
TRBJ2-4 16 TRBD1 . TRBV5-6 CASSLQGAGAKNIQYF TGTGCCAGCAGCCTACAGGGGGCTGGCGCCAAAAACATTCAGTACTTC
TRBJ2-7 13 . . TRBV11-1 CASSPMLASEQYF TGTGCCAGCAGCCCCATGTTGGCATCCGAGCAGTACTTC
TRBJ2-7 16 TRBD2 . TRBV7-3 CASSLMPTSGSNEQYF TGTGCCAGCAGCTTAATGCCCACTAGCGGGAGCAACGAGCAGTACTTC
TRBJ2-7 12 . . TRBV28 CASRRAAYEQYF TGTGCCAGCAGGAGAGCGGCTTACGAGCAGTACTTC
TRBJ2-1 17 . once TRBV7-2 CASSLVLQGPPYNEQFF TGTGCCAGCAGCTTAGTGCTACAGGGACCGCCCTACAATGAGCAGTTCTTC
TRBJ1-1 12 . . TRBV14 CASSQDTAEAFF TGTGCCAGCAGCCAAGATACGGCTGAAGCTTTCTTT
TRBJ2-7 16 . . TRBV18 CASSPFTGPGRGEQYF TGTGCCAGCTCACCTTTTACAGGTCCCGGAAGAGGCGAGCAGTACTTC
TRBJ2-4 16 TRBD1 . TRBV28 CASSFLGQGLRNIQYF TGTGCCAGCAGTTTTCTGGGACAGGGGTTACGAAACATTCAGTACTTC